These 9 T cell receptor beta chains originate from one sample sequenced in a study of CD8+CD57+ T cells in acquired aplastic anemia. CDR3 and TCR beta VDJ profiling relied on a genomic DNA template. TCRdb used MiXCR to reprocess the reads, holding one entry per CDR3 protein. The table has some 200,000 distinct CDR3 sequences, around 60% seen once. Sequences were obtained from sorted CD4+, CD8+, or CD8+CD57+ T cells (not recorded which) from PBMCs. All receptors come from a human donor in good health.

The chain recombines TRBV5-1 with TRBJ2-7; tentatively, D is TRBD1 or TRBD2 (5 bases each). Germline V CDR1 and CDR2: SGHRS, YFSETQ. This CDR3 is built from 14 residues. Trimming took off 4 bases at V and 4 bases at J, with 15 bases between the two ends. The CDR3: CASSPGPERYEQYF. CDR3 sequence (DNA): TGCGCCAGCAGCCCGGGACCCGAAAGATACGAGCAGTACTTC.

Comment on this clonotype: This CDR3 fails to terminate in the conserved phenylalanine or tryptophan, so it likely reflects a read error. The rearrangement uses TRBV7-3 and TRBJ2-1, with TRBD1 matching 10 bases. V was clipped by 2 bases and J by 2 bases; unmatched bases: 3. The CDR3 runs to 16 residues. The germline gives CDR1 SGHTA, CDR2 FQGTGA. The CDR3 region has the DNA TGTGCCAGCAGCTTAGTGGGACAGGGGCCCTACAATGAGCAGTTCAGA. Its translation: CASSLVGQGPYNEQFR.

This clonotype showed up many times. This chain joins TRBV20-1 and TRBJ2-3; TRBD2 aligns across 8 bases. The V segment lost 3 bases and the J segment 3 bases; nucleotides outside the gene matches: 11. Germline-derived CDR1 and CDR2 are DFQATT and SNEGSKA (reference sequence). This CDR3 has 16 amino acids. CDR3 sequence (DNA): TGCAGTGCTAGGATACCGAGTGGCGGGAGGACAGATACGCAGTATTTT. This sequence encodes CSARIPSGGRTDTQYF.

The rearrangement uses TRBV20-1 and TRBJ1-1; D gene uncertain. CDR1 DFQATT and CDR2 SNEGSKA come from the germline V gene (reference sequence). CDR3 length equals 13 residues. V was clipped by 3 bases and J by 4 bases, with 12 bases between them. The CDR3: CSASEGGPTEAFF. CDR3 in DNA: TGCAGTGCTAGTGAGGGCGGTCCCACTGAAGCTTTCTTT.

About this clonotype itself: One end of the junction is discordant with germline, which a read error may explain. This chain connects TRBV29-1 to TRBJ1-2; D remains ambiguous. This CDR3 contains 14 residues. Germline CDR1 is SQVTM and CDR2 is ANQGSEA. CDR3 coding DNA: TGCGGCGTTGAAGATCGGGTGGTTCACTACGGCTACACCTTC. Its translation is CGVEDRVVHYGYTF.

This clonotype was counted at least ten times. The chain carries TRBV29-1 and TRBJ1-2; D ambiguous. CDR1 SQVTM and CDR2 ANQGSEA come from the germline V gene. The CDR3 runs to 12 residues. Trimming shortened V by 3 bases and J by 5 bases, and 10 bases separated the two germline ends. CDR3 DNA sequence: TGCAGCGTTGATCGCAGAGGATATGGCTACACCTTC. As protein: CSVDRRGYGYTF. Together with reference TRBV29-1 and TRBJ1-2, the CDR3 gives the full variable domain: SAVISQKPSRDICQRGTSLTIQCQVDSQVTMMFWYRQQPGQSLTLIATANQGSEATYESGFVIDKFPISRPNLTFSTLTVSNMSPEDSSIYLCSVDRRGYGYTFGSGTRLTVV.

This chain links TRBV20-1 with TRBJ2-7; 7 nucleotides agree with TRBD1. The CDR3 loop spans 13 amino acids. V shed 7 bases and J 1 base; nucleotides not matched to a gene: 7. Germline V lookup: CDR1 DFQATT, CDR2 SNEGSKA (reference sequence). This chain's CDR3 is CSGRGTESYEQYF. The DNA for the CDR3 is TGCAGTGGGAGAGGGACAGAGTCCTACGAGCAGTACTTC.

This clonotype was observed many times. The chain uses TRBV7-3 and TRBJ2-1; TRBD2 aligns across 13 bases. This CDR3 spans 15 amino acids. Looked up from germline, CDR1 is SGHTA and CDR2 is FQGTGA. The V and J ends lost 0 bases and 10 bases, in that order; junction bases with no gene match: 3. The CDR3 spells CASSLTTGLAGEQFF. As DNA, the CDR3 is TGTGCCAGCAGCTTAACCACGGGACTAGCGGGAGAGCAGTTCTTC.

This clonotype was counted ten times or more. J is TRBJ1-2 and V is TRBV7-9, with D maybe TRBD1 (6 bases). The CDR3 length is 14 residues. The ends were cut back, 7 bases at V and 4 bases at J, with 16 bases in the middle. The germline CDR1 and CDR2 sequences are SEHNR and FQNEAQ (reference sequence). The CDR3 coding sequence is TGTGCCAGCACGGACAGCGCCAGCTCCTATGGCTACACCTTC. Protein sequence: CASTDSASSYGYTF.